A single sample gave rise to the 13 T cell receptor beta chains below, sequenced in a study of T cell responses to AZD1222 COVID-19 vaccine. Libraries were prepared by immunoSEQ multiplex PCR; TCRdb keeps only in-frame clonotypes and omits some of them. The sample records 97,000 or so clones, more than 85% being singletons. The sequencing here drew on peripheral blood, taken 28 days after the second AZD1222 dose. Receptor source: an adult who received the AZD1222 COVID-19 vaccine.

This chain links TRBV5-1 with TRBJ2-5, with D possibly being TRBD1 or TRBD2 (5 bases each). The ends were cut back, 4 bases at V and 3 bases at J, with 16 bases in the middle. The CDR3 has 15 amino acids. Germline V gene sequence: CDR1 SGHRS, CDR2 YFSETQ. CDR3 residues: CASSQARVGEETQYF. The CDR3 nucleotides read TGCGCCAGCAGCCAAGCCAGGGTGGGGGAAGAGACCCAGTACTTC.

The J gene is TRBJ2-7, the V gene TRBV30; D is possibly TRBD1 (5 bases). The germline CDR1 and CDR2 sequences are GTSNPN and SVGIG (reference sequence). CDR3 length: 14 amino acids. V lost 0 bases and J 7 bases, leaving 16 bases between the germline ends. CDR3 in DNA: TGTGCCTGGAGTGTACTACAGTCTAAGGGGGAGCAGTACTTC. Translating it yields CAWSVLQSKGEQYF.

The table lists this clone with a few counts. The gene calls are TRBV11-2 and TRBJ1-3; tentatively, D is TRBD1 (6 bases). Germline values: CDR1 SGHAT, CDR2 FQNNGV. V lost 5 bases and J 3 bases, leaving 17 bases between the germline ends. This CDR3 is built from 16 residues. This CDR3 is CASSRGSRGSGNTIYF. DNA of the CDR3: TGTGCCAGCAGCCGAGGTAGCAGGGGCAGTGGAAACACCATATATTTT.

The chain employs TRBV28 and TRBJ2-2; D perhaps matches TRBD2 (5 bases). This CDR3 has 12 residues. V shed 8 bases and J shed 5 bases, with 9 bases lying between them. Looked up from germline, CDR1 is MDHEN and CDR2 is SYDVKM. In DNA, the CDR3 is TGTGCCAGCTCCTCGGGGACCGGGGAGCTGTTTTTT. This codes for CASSSGTGELFF.

The rearrangement uses TRBV7-3 and TRBJ1-6, with D perhaps TRBD1 (6 bases). The length of the CDR3 is 14 residues. The V end was cut by 5 bases, the J end by 11 bases, with 16 bases between. CDR1 is SGHTA, CDR2 FQGTGA, per germline. CDR3 nucleotides: TGTGCCAGCAGCGAACAGGGTTGGGGGACACCCCTCCACTTT. Translated: CASSEQGWGTPLHF.

This chain uses TRBV24-1 with TRBJ1-5; D not resolved. Germline V lookup: CDR1 KGHDR, CDR2 SFDVKD. V lost 4 bases, J lost 3 bases, and 3 bases lay in between. The CDR3 is made up of 12 amino acids. CDR3 nucleotide sequence: TGTGCCACCAGTGAGTACAATCAGCCCCAGCATTTT. This encodes CATSEYNQPQHF.

This chain links TRBV19 with TRBJ1-5; D may be TRBD1 (6 bases). The V and J ends lost 5 bases and 4 bases respectively, with 15 bases between them. The CDR3 covers 15 residues. Germline-derived CDR1 and CDR2 are LNHDA and SQIVND (reference sequence). The CDR3 coding sequence is TGTGCCAGTAGTGTGATTTTGGGACAAAATCAGCCCCAGCATTTT. Translated, it gives CASSVILGQNQPQHF. The complete variable domain, with remaining parts taken from reference TRBV19 and TRBJ1-5, reads DGGITQSPKYLFRKEGQNVTLSCEQNLNHDAMYWYRQDPGQGLRLIYYSQIVNDFQKGDIAEGYSVSREKKESFPLTVTSAQKNPTAFYLCASSVILGQNQPQHFGDGTRLSIL.

The genes are TRBV6-4 and TRBJ1-4, with 10 bases identical to TRBD1. CDR1 and CDR2 from the germline V gene are MRHNA and SNTAGT. V shed 3 bases, J shed 9 bases, and the junction held 10 bases outside the gene matches. The CDR3 length is 16 residues. CDR3 bases: TGTGCCAGCAGTGATTATTGGACAGGGGGTACGAAAAAACTGTTTTTT. It codes for CASSDYWTGGTKKLFF.

The chain has TRBV27 and TRBJ2-7; TRBD2 is a possible D gene (7 bases). The V gene's germline CDR1 is MNHEY and CDR2 SMNVEV (reference sequence). This CDR3 is built from 15 residues. The V gene lost 4 bases and the J gene lost 4 bases, with 17 bases spanning the gap. The CDR3 sequence: CASSSLEGGSYEQYF. The CDR3 region has the DNA TGTGCCAGCAGTTCCCTGGAGGGGGGGTCGTACGAGCAGTACTTC.

This chain uses TRBV14 with TRBJ2-5, with D uncertain. V lost 0 bases, J lost 2 bases, and 10 bases lay in between. From germline, CDR1 is SGHDN and CDR2 FVKESK. The CDR3 consists of 15 residues. CDR3 amino acids: CASSQDVIRQETQYF. The CDR3 DNA reads as TGTGCCAGCAGCCAAGACGTAATCCGTCAAGAGACCCAGTACTTC.

V is TRBV28 and J is TRBJ2-7, with 12 bases fitting TRBD2. V lost 6 bases and J lost 4; bases outside the gene matches: 10. The germline gives CDR1 MDHEN, CDR2 SYDVKM. This CDR3 comprises 16 residues. The CDR3 DNA sequence: TGTGCCAGCAGGACCGCCCGACTAGCGGGAGCTTACGAGCAGTACTTC. This gives the protein CASRTARLAGAYEQYF. Supplemented by reference TRBV28 and TRBJ2-7, the full variable domain reads DVKVTQSSRYLVKRTGEKVFLECVQDMDHENMFWYRQDPGLGLRLIYFSYDVKMKEKGDIPEGYSVSREKKERFSLILESASTNQTSMYLCASRTARLAGAYEQYFGPGTRLTVT.

The chain links TRBV16 to TRBJ1-2; D is uncertain. V was pared by 1 base and J by 6 bases, with 12 bases between. CDR1 KGHSY and CDR2 FQNENV come from the germline V gene. The CDR3 has 14 residues. The CDR3 here is CASSQLEFRDGYTF. DNA for the CDR3: TGTGCCAGCAGCCAATTGGAGTTCCGGGATGGCTACACCTTC. Complete variable domain (other parts from reference TRBV16 and TRBJ1-2): GEEVAQTPKHLVRGEGQKAKLYCAPIKGHSYVFWYQQVLKNEFKFLISFQNENVFDETGMPKERFSAKCLPNSPCSLEIQATKLEDSAVYFCASSQLEFRDGYTFGSGTRLTVV.

The DNA for the CDR3 is TGTGCCAGCAGCACCGGGACAGGGGGGCAAGACACCATATATTTT. Translated: CASSTGTGGQDTIYF. The V and J genes are TRBV7-9 and TRBJ1-3, with TRBD1 matching 11 bases. The CDR3 length is 15 residues. The V segment lost 5 bases and the J segment 8 bases; nucleotides outside the gene matches: 8. Germline values: CDR1 SEHNR, CDR2 FQNEAQ (reference sequence).